What follows describes a single T cell receptor beta chain. These data are taken from a study of control samples from healthy donors and cancer patients. Using immunoSEQ multiplex PCR, the repertoire was profiled, and TCRdb retains in-frame clones only, with some absent. The sample carries 45,000 or so clones, about 89% recorded once. Trimming cost V 5 bases and J 5 bases; bases outside gene matches: 10. This CDR3 is 15 amino acids long. Per germline, CDR1 MNHEY and CDR2 SVGAGI. The source material was PBMCs. This receptor was obtained from a woman in her sixties with lung cancer. The genes are TRBV6-5 and TRBJ1-1, with 8 bases matching TRBD1. CDR3 protein: CASSTLRTGPTEAFF. Here the CDR3 DNA reads TGTGCCAGCAGTACGTTGAGGACAGGGCCAACTGAAGCTTTCTTT.